This is a list of T cell receptor beta chains from one sample in a study of neurological immune-mediated disorders. TCRdb itself ran the 5' RACE reads through MiXCR, one entry per CDR3 protein. This sample has about 36,000 distinct CDR3 sequences, with over 9% found just once. What was sequenced was PBMCs. The receptor set was obtained from a woman aged 25 to 45 with HTLV-1-associated myelopathy (HAM/TSP). CDR3s include the opening cysteine and the closing phenylalanine or tryptophan. Fields, in order: J gene, V gene, CDR3 length, clone size, D gene, CDR3 protein, CDR3 DNA. A D gene is named only where the DNA matches it firmly. The size entry is marked missing in some rows and otherwise reads once, few, many or a size class.

J gene: TRBJ1-4
V gene: TRBV5-1
CDR3 length: 14
clone size: many
D gene: TRBD1
CDR3 protein: CASSPGDSAEKLFF
CDR3 DNA: TGCGCCAGCAGCCCGGGGGACAGTGCGGAAAAACTGTTTTTT

J gene: TRBJ1-1
V gene: TRBV5-6
CDR3 length: 14
clone size: once
D gene: NA
CDR3 protein: CASSFFRLGTEAFF
CDR3 DNA: TGTGCCAGCAGCTTCTTTAGGCTGGGGACTGAAGCTTTCTTT

J gene: TRBJ2-7
V gene: TRBV5-1
CDR3 length: 14
clone size: many
D gene: NA
CDR3 protein: CASSLEAGINEQYF
CDR3 DNA: TGCGCCAGCAGCTTGGAGGCAGGGATAAACGAGCAGTACTTC

J gene: TRBJ2-7
V gene: TRBV20-1
CDR3 length: 13
clone size: many
D gene: TRBD2
CDR3 protein: CSARGTSGHEQYF
CDR3 DNA: TGCAGTGCTAGAGGGACTAGCGGCCACGAGCAGTACTTC

J gene: TRBJ2-4
V gene: TRBV5-1
CDR3 length: 15
clone size: many
D gene: NA
CDR3 protein: CASSAGGTGENIQYF
CDR3 DNA: TGCGCCAGCAGCGCGGGGGGGACAGGGGAAAACATTCAGTACTTC

J gene: TRBJ2-7
V gene: TRBV21-1
CDR3 length: 12
clone size: many
D gene: NA
CDR3 protein: CARVTSTYEQYF
CDR3 DNA: TGTGCCAGAGTGACTAGTACCTACGAGCAGTACTTC

J gene: TRBJ2-3
V gene: TRBV20-1
CDR3 length: 17
clone size: many
D gene: NA
CDR3 protein: CSARVSSAFTSTDTQYF
CDR3 DNA: TGCAGTGCTAGAGTCTCGAGCGCGTTTACTAGCACAGATACGCAGTATTTT

J gene: TRBJ1-5
V gene: TRBV20-1
CDR3 length: 13
clone size: NA
D gene: NA
CDR3 protein: CSAYPGGNHLQHF
CDR3 DNA: TGCAGTGCTTACCCCGGGGGGAATCATCTCCAACATTTT

J gene: TRBJ2-3
V gene: TRBV20-1
CDR3 length: 14
clone size: many
D gene: TRBD2
CDR3 protein: CSARERGLADTQYF
CDR3 DNA: TGCAGTGCAAGAGAGCGGGGGCTGGCAGATACGCAGTATTTT

J gene: TRBJ2-7
V gene: TRBV9
CDR3 length: 14
clone size: many
D gene: NA
CDR3 protein: CASSAQTVPYEQYF
CDR3 DNA: TGTGCCAGCAGCGCGCAAACAGTACCCTACGAGCAGTACTTC

J gene: TRBJ1-1
V gene: TRBV7-9
CDR3 length: 14
clone size: many
D gene: NA
CDR3 protein: CASSLFGENTEAFF
CDR3 DNA: TGTGCCAGCAGCTTATTCGGGGAAAACACTGAAGCTTTCTTT

J gene: TRBJ1-2
V gene: TRBV15
CDR3 length: 13
clone size: many
D gene: NA
CDR3 protein: CATSAGKNYGYTF
CDR3 DNA: TGTGCCACCAGTGCAGGAAAAAATTATGGCTACACCTTC

J gene: TRBJ1-4
V gene: TRBV3-1
CDR3 length: 16
clone size: NA
D gene: NA
CDR3 protein: CASSGLGTGFNEKLFF
CDR3 DNA: TGTGCCAGCAGCGGATTGGGTACAGGTTTCAATGAAAAACTGTTTTTT

J gene: TRBJ1-5
V gene: TRBV20-1
CDR3 length: 17
clone size: many
D gene: NA
CDR3 protein: CSATTGVQVGGNQPQHF
CDR3 DNA: TGCAGTGCTACCACGGGGGTGCAGGTCGGGGGCAATCAGCCCCAGCATTTT

J gene: TRBJ1-2
V gene: TRBV7-9
CDR3 length: 12
clone size: many
D gene: NA
CDR3 protein: CASSLSGGGYTF
CDR3 DNA: TGTGCCAGCAGCCTCAGTGGGGGTGGCTACACCTTC

J gene: TRBJ2-3
V gene: TRBV29-1
CDR3 length: 15
clone size: many
D gene: TRBD2
CDR3 protein: CSAELGGGDSDTQYF
CDR3 DNA: TGCAGCGCAGAGTTGGGCGGGGGGGACTCAGATACGCAGTATTTT

J gene: TRBJ2-7
V gene: TRBV20-1
CDR3 length: 15
clone size: many
D gene: TRBD1
CDR3 protein: CSASAALGQITRGIF
CDR3 DNA: TGCAGTGCTAGTGCTGCATTGGGACAGATCACAAGGGGGATATTC

J gene: TRBJ2-1
V gene: TRBV5-5
CDR3 length: 15
clone size: NA
D gene: NA
CDR3 protein: CASSLGITSYNEQFF
CDR3 DNA: TGTGCCAGCAGCTTGGGGATAACTTCCTACAATGAGCAGTTCTTC

J gene: TRBJ1-1
V gene: TRBV5-1
CDR3 length: 15
clone size: NA
D gene: NA
CDR3 protein: CASSLRGGTNTEAFF
CDR3 DNA: TGCGCCAGCAGCCTGAGGGGCGGGACTAACACTGAAGCTTTCTTT

J gene: TRBJ2-4
V gene: TRBV20-1
CDR3 length: 13
clone size: many
D gene: NA
CDR3 protein: CSARHGGVDIQYF
CDR3 DNA: TGCAGTGCTAGACATGGAGGGGTGGACATTCAGTACTTC

J gene: TRBJ2-7
V gene: TRBV20-1
CDR3 length: 17
clone size: many
D gene: NA
CDR3 protein: CSARSPGPRIYTYEQYF
CDR3 DNA: TGCAGTGCTAGAAGTCCGGGACCCCGAATATACACCTACGAGCAGTACTTC

J gene: TRBJ2-7
V gene: TRBV20-1
CDR3 length: 15
clone size: few
D gene: NA
CDR3 protein: CSARGLKGPSYEQYF
CDR3 DNA: TGCAGTGCTAGAGGTCTAAAGGGTCCCTCCTACGAGCAGTACTTC

J gene: TRBJ2-3
V gene: TRBV6-4
CDR3 length: 14
clone size: NA
D gene: NA
CDR3 protein: CASSAPSPGDTQYF
CDR3 DNA: TGTGCCAGCAGTGCCCCCTCCCCAGGGGATACGCAGTATTTT

J gene: TRBJ1-2
V gene: TRBV7-2
CDR3 length: 14
clone size: many
D gene: TRBD1
CDR3 protein: CASSLTGQGYGYTF
CDR3 DNA: TGTGCCAGCAGCTTGACAGGGCAAGGCTATGGCTACACCTTC

J gene: TRBJ1-2
V gene: TRBV12-3/TRBV12-4
CDR3 length: 13
clone size: many
D gene: NA
CDR3 protein: CASRSDRLGGYTF
CDR3 DNA: TGTGCCAGCAGATCAGACAGACTTGGGGGCTACACCTTC

J gene: TRBJ1-1
V gene: TRBV6-5
CDR3 length: 15
clone size: many
D gene: TRBD1
CDR3 protein: CASSYPGTGGGEAFF
CDR3 DNA: TGTGCCAGCAGTTACCCCGGGACAGGGGGCGGTGAAGCTTTCTTT

J gene: TRBJ1-4
V gene: TRBV4-1
CDR3 length: 13
clone size: NA
D gene: NA
CDR3 protein: CASSLGGPEKLFF
CDR3 DNA: TGCGCCAGCAGCCTGGGAGGGCCCGAAAAACTGTTTTTT

J gene: TRBJ1-1
V gene: TRBV5-1
CDR3 length: 16
clone size: few
D gene: NA
CDR3 protein: CASSSATQIMNTEAFF
CDR3 DNA: TGCGCCAGCAGCTCAGCTACACAAATCATGAACACTGAAGCTTTCTTT

J gene: TRBJ1-5
V gene: TRBV5-6
CDR3 length: 15
clone size: NA
D gene: NA
CDR3 protein: CASSLGRVSNQPQHF
CDR3 DNA: TGTGCCAGCAGCTTGGGTAGGGTCAGCAATCAGCCCCAGCATTTT

J gene: TRBJ1-2
V gene: TRBV25-1
CDR3 length: 13
clone size: NA
D gene: TRBD1
CDR3 protein: CANSPGQNYGYTF
CDR3 DNA: TGTGCCAACAGTCCGGGACAGAACTATGGATACACCTTC

J gene: TRBJ2-3
V gene: TRBV5-1
CDR3 length: 15
clone size: many
D gene: NA
CDR3 protein: CASSLEGSSTDTQYF
CDR3 DNA: TGCGCCAGCAGCCTGGAGGGCTCTAGCACAGATACGCAGTATTTT

J gene: TRBJ2-1
V gene: TRBV25-1
CDR3 length: 16
clone size: many
D gene: NA
CDR3 protein: CASSEFAGVISDEQFF
CDR3 DNA: TGTGCCAGCAGTGAATTCGCAGGGGTTATTTCCGATGAGCAGTTCTTC

J gene: TRBJ2-1
V gene: TRBV10-3
CDR3 length: 14
clone size: many
D gene: TRBD2
CDR3 protein: CAISESSGVNEQFF
CDR3 DNA: TGTGCCATCAGTGAGTCTAGCGGGGTCAATGAGCAGTTCTTC

J gene: TRBJ2-2
V gene: TRBV10-3
CDR3 length: 14
clone size: many
D gene: NA
CDR3 protein: CAIGRTENTGELFF
CDR3 DNA: TGTGCCATCGGACGGACAGAGAACACCGGGGAGCTGTTTTTT

J gene: TRBJ1-2
V gene: TRBV27
CDR3 length: 14
clone size: NA
D gene: NA
CDR3 protein: CASSLSGQRYGYTF
CDR3 DNA: TGTGCCAGCAGTTTATCGGGGCAGAGATATGGCTACACCTTC

J gene: TRBJ1-1
V gene: TRBV20-1
CDR3 length: 15
clone size: many
D gene: TRBD1
CDR3 protein: CSARGTGTVNTEAFF
CDR3 DNA: TGCAGTGCTAGAGGAACCGGGACAGTTAACACTGAAGCTTTCTTT

J gene: TRBJ1-2
V gene: TRBV20-1
CDR3 length: 11
clone size: NA
D gene: NA
CDR3 protein: CSAREGYGYTF
CDR3 DNA: TGCAGTGCTAGAGAGGGCTATGGCTACACCTTC

J gene: TRBJ2-1
V gene: TRBV18
CDR3 length: 12
clone size: many
D gene: NA
CDR3 protein: CASSPPGGRQFF
CDR3 DNA: TGTGCCAGCTCACCACCGGGGGGTCGGCAGTTCTTC

J gene: TRBJ1-1
V gene: TRBV20-1
CDR3 length: 15
clone size: many
D gene: TRBD1
CDR3 protein: CSAPYLRGTNTEAFF
CDR3 DNA: TGCAGTGCTCCGTATCTCAGGGGGACGAACACTGAAGCTTTCTTT

J gene: TRBJ1-2
V gene: TRBV5-1
CDR3 length: 12
clone size: many
D gene: NA
CDR3 protein: CASTMGGYGYTF
CDR3 DNA: TGCGCCAGTACTATGGGCGGATATGGCTACACCTTC

J gene: TRBJ1-1
V gene: TRBV5-6
CDR3 length: 12
clone size: NA
D gene: NA
CDR3 protein: CASSFLGIEAFF
CDR3 DNA: TGTGCCAGCAGCTTTCTAGGAATTGAAGCTTTCTTT

J gene: TRBJ2-3
V gene: TRBV5-1
CDR3 length: 15
clone size: many
D gene: NA
CDR3 protein: CASSFWGAGTDTQYF
CDR3 DNA: TGCGCCAGCAGCTTTTGGGGGGCAGGAACAGATACGCAGTATTTT

J gene: TRBJ1-3
V gene: TRBV20-1
CDR3 length: 15
clone size: many
D gene: NA
CDR3 protein: CSARDGGLSGNTIYF
CDR3 DNA: TGCAGTGCTAGAGATGGGGGCCTCTCTGGAAACACCATATATTTT

J gene: TRBJ1-6
V gene: TRBV5-1
CDR3 length: 15
clone size: many
D gene: NA
CDR3 protein: CASSLAGQGRSPLHF
CDR3 DNA: TGCGCCAGCAGCTTGGCCGGGCAGGGAAGGTCACCCCTCCACTTT

J gene: TRBJ1-5
V gene: TRBV7-2
CDR3 length: 17
clone size: many
D gene: NA
CDR3 protein: CASSLDPGKQLGQPQHF
CDR3 DNA: TGTGCCAGCAGCTTAGATCCAGGCAAACAGTTGGGTCAGCCCCAGCATTTT

J gene: TRBJ1-1
V gene: TRBV20-1
CDR3 length: 12
clone size: many
D gene: NA
CDR3 protein: CSATDRYTEAFF
CDR3 DNA: TGCAGTGCTACGGACAGATACACTGAAGCTTTCTTT

J gene: TRBJ2-3
V gene: TRBV20-1
CDR3 length: 10
clone size: many
D gene: NA
CDR3 protein: CSARGGTQYF
CDR3 DNA: TGCAGTGCTAGAGGCGGTACGCAGTATTTT

J gene: TRBJ2-3
V gene: TRBV6-1
CDR3 length: 13
clone size: many
D gene: NA
CDR3 protein: CASSSSWTDTQYF
CDR3 DNA: TGTGCCAGCAGTTCGTCTTGGACAGATACGCAGTATTTT

J gene: TRBJ2-4
V gene: TRBV5-4
CDR3 length: 12
clone size: many
D gene: NA
CDR3 protein: CASSLERQDQYF
CDR3 DNA: TGTGCCAGCAGCTTGGAACGGCAAGATCAGTACTTC

J gene: TRBJ1-1
V gene: TRBV5-1
CDR3 length: 15
clone size: many
D gene: TRBD1
CDR3 protein: CASSGQAPMNTEAFF
CDR3 DNA: TGCGCCAGCAGTGGACAGGCCCCTATGAACACTGAAGCTTTCTTT

J gene: TRBJ1-1
V gene: TRBV5-1
CDR3 length: 15
clone size: many
D gene: NA
CDR3 protein: CASSPGGLTNTEAFF
CDR3 DNA: TGCGCCAGCAGCCCCGGGGGACTTACGAACACTGAAGCTTTCTTT

J gene: TRBJ2-2
V gene: TRBV20-1
CDR3 length: 13
clone size: many
D gene: NA
CDR3 protein: CSARGADTGELFF
CDR3 DNA: TGCAGTGCTAGGGGCGCGGACACCGGGGAGCTGTTTTTT

J gene: TRBJ2-7
V gene: TRBV7-2
CDR3 length: 18
clone size: many
D gene: TRBD2
CDR3 protein: CASSLRESRGLATYEQYF
CDR3 DNA: TGTGCCAGCAGCTTAAGGGAGTCACGGGGACTAGCGACTTACGAGCAGTACTTC

J gene: TRBJ2-1
V gene: TRBV6-1
CDR3 length: 16
clone size: many
D gene: NA
CDR3 protein: CASSETGLRRGDEQFF
CDR3 DNA: TGTGCCAGCAGTGAAACTGGGTTGAGGAGGGGTGATGAGCAGTTCTTC

J gene: TRBJ2-7
V gene: TRBV5-1
CDR3 length: 11
clone size: NA
D gene: NA
CDR3 protein: CAISSKNDQYF
CDR3 DNA: TGCGCCATCAGCTCGAAAAACGATCAGTACTTC